One and the same sample provided the 30 T cell receptor beta chains below, sequenced in a study of T cell responses to AZD1222 COVID-19 vaccine. Assay: immunoSEQ multiplex PCR; the TCRdb copy retains only in-frame clones and omits some. This table holds about 100,000 clones, about 88% found once. The sequencing here drew on peripheral blood, taken on day 0 of AZD1222 vaccination. Receptors were obtained from an adult in good health.

V and J are TRBV18 and TRBJ1-3; a weak D match, TRBD1 (5 bases). This CDR3 comprises 15 residues. Trimming stripped 6 bases from V and 0 bases from J, with 12 bases between. From germline, CDR1 is KGHSH and CDR2 LQKENI. The CDR3 bases are TGTGCCAGCTCTTCCAGGGCAGACTCTGGAAACACCATATATTTT. As protein: CASSSRADSGNTIYF.

This sequence joins TRBV6-5 and TRBJ1-2, with D tentatively TRBD1 (5 bases). The CDR3 has 14 residues. Trimming pared 6 bases from V and 7 bases from J, leaving 18 bases between. The germline CDR1 and CDR2 sequences are MNHEY and SVGAGI. CDR3 sequence: CASRKDQGVRGYTF. In DNA, the CDR3 is TGTGCCAGCAGGAAGGACCAAGGGGTACGTGGCTACACCTTC.

The chain recombines TRBV12-3 or TRBV12-4 with TRBJ2-7; tentatively, D is TRBD2 (5 bases). Between the trimmed V and J ends, which lost 3 bases and 5 bases, there was a span of 8 bases. The CDR3 has 12 residues. CDR3 residues: CASSFREHEQYF. The DNA for the CDR3 is TGTGCCAGCAGTTTCCGGGAACACGAGCAGTACTTC.

This sequence joins TRBV2 and TRBJ1-5; 9 bases agree with TRBD1. Germline V gene data show CDR1 as SNHLY and CDR2 as FYNNEI. V dropped 6 bases and J dropped 0; count of bases not matched to a gene: 12. The CDR3 has 18 amino acids. CDR3 residues: CASSEQGAWVNSNQPQHF. CDR3 DNA sequence: TGTGCCAGCAGCGAACAGGGGGCTTGGGTAAATAGCAATCAGCCCCAGCATTTT.

About this clone itself: One junction end disagrees with the germline gene, perhaps due to a read error. This same CDR3 is encoded by further DNA sequences in the sample. The chain couples TRBV27 to TRBJ1-2; D is ambiguous. The germline CDR1 and CDR2 sequences are MNHEY and SMNVEV (reference sequence). This CDR3 spans 14 amino acids. The DNA of the CDR3 is TGTGCCAGCAGTTTATCGGGGAGGAACTATGGCTACACCTTT. Translated: CASSLSGRNYGYTF.

The rearrangement joins TRBV25-1 to TRBJ2-7; D may be TRBD1 (7 bases). V was clipped by 1 base and J by 7 bases, with 11 bases between them. The germline gives CDR1 MGHDK, CDR2 SYGVNS. This CDR3 is built from 13 residues. The CDR3 protein is CASSEWAGGEQYF. CDR3 bases: TGTGCCAGCAGTGAATGGGCAGGGGGGGAGCAGTACTTC.

The rearrangement uses TRBV3-1 (or the pseudogene TRBV3-2) and TRBJ1-2, with D possibly matching TRBD1 (6 bases). V lost 1 base to trimming and J lost 6 bases, with 15 bases between them. In germline, CDR1 is LGHDT, CDR2 YNNKEL (reference sequence). This CDR3 contains 15 residues. The CDR3: CASSQGRGGADGYTF. The CDR3 DNA sequence: TGTGCCAGCAGCCAAGGTCGGGGGGGCGCGGATGGCTACACCTTC.

The rearrangement uses TRBV19 and TRBJ2-7; no clear D. Looked up from germline, CDR1 is LNHDA and CDR2 is SQIVND (reference sequence). The CDR3 length is 13 residues. Deletions cut 3 bases from V and 4 bases from J, with 10 bases between. The CDR3 region is CASSMGRVYEQYF. DNA for the CDR3: TGTGCCAGTAGTATGGGAAGGGTATACGAGCAGTACTTC.

The chain uses TRBV11-3 and TRBJ2-5; 7 nucleotides align to TRBD1. V lost 3 bases, J lost 5 bases, and 6 bases stayed unmatched. The CDR3 is 14 residues long. The germline V gene has CDR1 SGHNT and CDR2 YENEEA. CDR3 bases: TGTGCCAGCAGCTTGACGAGGGGGCAGGAGACCCAGTACTTC. It yields the protein CASSLTRGQETQYF.

V and J are TRBV5-1 and TRBJ1-2; D gene ambiguous. V shed 0 bases and J shed 5 bases, with 8 bases lying between them. This CDR3 comprises 13 residues. CDR1 and CDR2 from the germline V gene are SGHRS and YFSETQ. CDR3 coding DNA: TGCGCCAGCAGCTTGGGTTTTAGTTATGGCTACACCTTC. Translated, it gives CASSLGFSYGYTF.

The chain joins TRBV29-1 to TRBJ2-6; D call uncertain. The CDR3 totals 13 residues. In germline, CDR1 is SQVTM, CDR2 ANQGSEA. Trimming removed 6 bases from V and 0 bases from J, with 6 bases in between. CDR3 sequence: CSVQTSGANVLTF. The CDR3 coding sequence is TGCAGCGTCCAGACCTCTGGGGCCAACGTCCTGACTTTC.

This chain connects TRBV28 to TRBJ2-7; tentative D call: TRBD1 (5 bases). Per the germline V gene, CDR1 is MDHEN and CDR2 is SYDVKM. The CDR3 runs 14 residues. The ends were cut back, 7 bases at V and 5 bases at J, with 18 bases in the middle. The CDR3 protein is CASTLGGAKNEQYF. The CDR3 DNA reads TGTGCCAGCACCCTCGGTGGGGCCAAGAACGAGCAGTACTTC.

This chain connects TRBV6-1 to TRBJ1-2; TRBD1 matches 8 bases. Germline CDR1 is MNHNS and CDR2 is SASEGT. CDR3 length: 17 residues. The V and J ends lost 2 bases and 4 bases, in that order; junction bases with no gene match: 12. CDR3 nucleotides: TGTGCCAGCAGTGAACCCTGGACAGGGAGAGGCATCTATGGCTACACCTTC. Its translation is CASSEPWTGRGIYGYTF.

This chain uses TRBV5-1 with TRBJ2-7; 8 bases map to TRBD1. V lost 0 bases to trimming and J lost 4 bases; unmatched junction nucleotides: 3. The CDR3 has 14 residues. Germline CDR1 reads SGHRS; CDR2 reads YFSETQ. The CDR3 DNA sequence: TGCGCCAGCAGCTTGGATGGACAGGGTTACGAGCAGTACTTC. Its translation is CASSLDGQGYEQYF.

The J gene is TRBJ2-2, the V gene TRBV2, with D maybe TRBD1 (7 bases). The CDR3 contains 16 residues. CDR1 is SNHLY, CDR2 FYNNEI, per germline. The V and J ends lost 7 bases and 5 bases respectively, with 20 bases between them. The chain's CDR3 is CASTEGTVSWTGELFF. The CDR3 region has the DNA TGTGCCAGCACGGAGGGGACAGTTTCGTGGACCGGGGAGCTGTTTTTT.

The chain links TRBV28 to TRBJ2-2; D gene uncertain. This CDR3 is 13 amino acids long. V was trimmed by 7 bases and J by 4 bases, leaving 10 bases between them. Germline lookup yields CDR1 MDHEN and CDR2 SYDVKM. DNA for the CDR3: TGTGCCAGCACCCTCCCGGGCACCGGGGAGCTGTTTTTT. Amino acid sequence: CASTLPGTGELFF.

The chain uses TRBV9 and TRBJ1-2; D possibly corresponds to TRBD1 (5 bases). The germline CDR1 and CDR2 sequences are SGDLS and YYNGEE. Trimming took off 3 bases at V and 0 bases at J, with 18 bases between the two ends. This CDR3 is 17 amino acids long. The CDR3 DNA follows: TGTGCCAGCAGCGCGTGGGGCGGCCACCTAGCTAACTATGGCTACACCTTC. It codes for CASSAWGGHLANYGYTF.

The chain couples TRBV9 to TRBJ2-2; D may match TRBD1 or TRBD2 (5 bases each). The CDR3 is 20 residues long. Looked up from germline, CDR1 is SGDLS and CDR2 is YYNGEE. V lost 3 bases, J lost 4 bases, and 28 bases lay in between. The CDR3 DNA reads as TGTGCCAGCAGCGAGCTCCGGGACGGCCCCTTCCCGGTGGGCACCGGGGAGCTGTTTTTT. Translating gives CASSELRDGPFPVGTGELFF.

For the CDR3, the DNA is TGTGCCAGCAGCACCCACAGGGGAGCTGGGGCCAACGTCCTGACTTTC. It is translated as CASSTHRGAGANVLTF. The chain has TRBV7-9 and TRBJ2-6; 7 nucleotides agree with TRBD1. Trimming took 5 bases from V and 2 from J; bases not matched to a gene: 6. The germline V gene has CDR1 SEHNR and CDR2 FQNEAQ (reference sequence). This CDR3 is built from 16 residues.

The chain employs TRBV7-9 and TRBJ2-7; D is possibly TRBD1 (6 bases). V was trimmed by 5 bases and J by 1 base, leaving 9 bases between them. Germline values: CDR1 SEHNR, CDR2 FQNEAQ (reference sequence). The CDR3 totals 13 residues. CDR3 sequence (DNA): TGTGCCAGCAGCCAAGGACAGTCCTACGAGCAGTACTTC. Translating gives CASSQGQSYEQYF.

The rearrangement links TRBV29-1 to TRBJ1-2; 7 bases are shared with TRBD1. The junction had 6 bases not matched to a gene; V was cut back by 7 bases and J by 4 bases. This CDR3 region has 12 residues. CDR1 is SQVTM and CDR2 is ANQGSEA in the germline V gene. CDR3: CSALKGAYGYTF. As DNA, the CDR3 is TGCAGCGCCCTCAAGGGGGCCTATGGCTACACCTTC.

This rearrangement joins TRBV6-5 to TRBJ1-2; no definite D call. The CDR3 runs 13 residues. The ends were cut back, 3 bases at V and 4 bases at J, with 9 bases in the middle. CDR1 is MNHEY and CDR2 is SVGAGI in the germline V gene. The CDR3 DNA reads as TGTGCCAGCAGTTATTTCCGGTCCTATGGCTACACCTTC. Its translation: CASSYFRSYGYTF.

A few counts support this clone. This chain uses TRBV11-2 with TRBJ1-1; D not certain. The CDR3 has 14 amino acids. Germline values: CDR1 SGHAT, CDR2 FQNNGV. The V end lost 2 bases, the J end lost 4 bases, and 11 bases lay between the germline ends. CDR3 in amino acids: CASSLSGGSTEAFF. In DNA, the CDR3 is TGTGCCAGCAGCTTATCAGGAGGGAGCACTGAAGCTTTCTTT. Full variable domain (outside the CDR3, taken from reference TRBV11-2 and TRBJ1-1): EAGVAQSPRYKIIEKRQSVAFWCNPISGHATLYWYQQILGQGPKLLIQFQNNGVVDDSQLPKDRFSAERLKGVDSTLKIQPAKLEDSAVYLCASSLSGGSTEAFFGQGTRLTVV.

This clone has a handful of counts. The chain carries TRBV9 and TRBJ2-3, with 8 bases that match TRBD1. This CDR3 is built from 17 residues. V gave up 0 bases and J gave up 3 bases; unmatched junction bases: 9. CDR1 is SGDLS, CDR2 YYNGEE, per germline. The DNA of the CDR3 is TGTGCCAGCAGCGTAGCTTTAGGCCAGGGGGCGACAGATACGCAGTATTTT. Amino acid sequence: CASSVALGQGATDTQYF.

V gene TRBV28 combines with J gene TRBJ1-2; maybe TRBD1 (6 bases). Germline assignment: CDR1 MDHEN and CDR2 SYDVKM. V was trimmed by 2 bases and J by 5 bases, leaving 12 bases between them. This CDR3 region has 14 residues. Here the CDR3 DNA reads TGTGCCAGCAGTTTAGGGGGCATCGAGTATGGCTACACCTTC. Translating it yields CASSLGGIEYGYTF.

The J gene is TRBJ1-1, the V gene TRBV29-1; 7 bases line up with TRBD1. The CDR3 sequence is 14 residues long. V dropped 6 bases and J dropped 0; count of bases not matched to a gene: 7. CDR1 and CDR2 (germline): SQVTM, ANQGSEA. As DNA, the CDR3 is TGCAGCGTAAGATCCCAGGGGGTGAACACTGAAGCTTTCTTT. Translated, it gives CSVRSQGVNTEAFF.

The gene calls are TRBV30 and TRBJ1-2; D remains unclear. This CDR3 contains 12 residues. The germline V gene encodes CDR1 GTSNPN and CDR2 SVGIG (reference sequence). V was pared by 0 bases and J by 8 bases, with 10 bases between. This CDR3 is CAWSVLGSGYTF. For the CDR3, the DNA is TGTGCCTGGAGTGTATTGGGAAGCGGCTACACCTTC.

The rearrangement joins TRBV11-1 to TRBJ2-7; D is uncertain. This CDR3 comprises 12 residues. With 4 bases removed from V and 5 bases from J, the gap between germline ends came to 9 bases. Per germline, CDR1 SGHAT and CDR2 FQDESV (reference sequence). The CDR3 sequence is CASSSPLDEQYF. CDR3 nucleotides: TGTGCCAGCAGCTCCCCGTTAGACGAGCAGTACTTC.

The V and J genes are TRBV3-1 (or the pseudogene TRBV3-2) and TRBJ2-1; 8 bases are shared with TRBD2. The CDR3 totals 16 residues. From germline, CDR1 is LGHDT and CDR2 YNNKEL (reference sequence). The V and J ends lost 1 base and 8 bases, in that order; junction bases with no gene match: 10. The CDR3 region is CASSQASGGYVHEQFF. DNA for the CDR3: TGTGCCAGCAGCCAAGCCTCGGGAGGGTATGTGCATGAGCAGTTCTTC.

A single count supports this clone. The chain is built from TRBV18 and TRBJ1-3; D remains ambiguous. Germline assignment: CDR1 KGHSH and CDR2 LQKENI. Deletions cut 6 bases from V and 5 bases from J, with 20 bases between. The CDR3 contains 16 residues. CDR3 sequence reads: CASSLTNPRLRNTIYF. Here the CDR3 DNA reads TGTGCCAGCTCCCTTACCAACCCCAGGTTGCGAAACACCATATATTTT.